This T cell receptor beta chain was sequenced for a study of blood T cell repertoires in COVID-19. In the study overall: The samples span acute and convalescent COVID-19 from the United States, Italy and Spain. PBMCs, B-cell-depleted T cells, or T cells provided the cDNA or gDNA that made up the material.

The CDR3 is made up of 13 amino acids. V was pared by 5 bases and J by 0 bases, with 3 bases of the junction left unmatched. From germline, CDR1 is GTSNPN and CDR2 SVGIG (reference sequence). Per the study methods: Amplification with reference gene primers provided the estimates of nucleated cell counts. Assay: immunoSEQ multiplex PCR; the TCRdb copy retains only in-frame clones and omits some. The DNA was the basis for D and trimming; V, J and clone size are from that table. The sample shows under 50,000 clones, approximately 85% of them seen only once. This chain links TRBV30 with TRBJ2-5, with 7 bases aligning to TRBD2. The sequence derives from a human donor in a cohort sampled during active COVID-19. The sample taken for sequencing was peripheral blood. CDR3 sequence reads: CAWERGYQETQYF. In nucleotides, the CDR3 is TGTGCCTGGGAGCGGGGATACCAAGAGACCCAGTACTTC.